A single sample is the source of the 27 T cell receptor beta chains below, sequenced in a study of OX40 agonist ivuxolimab in advanced cancers. The method was the immunoSEQ multiplex PCR assay. TCRdb took this table from immuneACCESS and kept in-frame rearrangements with V and J called. Such tables lack part of the clones; where checked against another copy, unresolved V genes explain under half of the gap, and the rest is unexplained. The sample table lists tens of thousands of clones, more than 70% of them with a count of one. Jointly, the top ten make up 25% of the sample. Material: CD4+ or CD8+ T cells sorted from blood, obtained in a trial of the OX40 agonist ivuxolimab. Every receptor here comes from an adult with an advanced solid tumor such as melanoma, head and neck, liver or kidney cancer.

This clone was detected once. The J gene is TRBJ1-1, the V gene TRBV28; 8 bases match TRBD1. The trim removed 4 bases at V and 7 bases at J, leaving 5 bases unmatched. The CDR3 length is 13 residues. In germline, CDR1 is MDHEN, CDR2 SYDVKM. In DNA form, the CDR3 reads TGTGCCAGCAGTTACCGGGACAGGATTGAAGCTTTCTTT. Translating gives CASSYRDRIEAFF.

The rearrangement uses TRBV6-5 and TRBJ2-5; 8 bases agree with TRBD2. The DNA end is more similar to TRBJ2-7, so the J call may be wrong. The CDR3 contains 16 residues. Germline CDR1 reads MNHEY; CDR2 reads SVGAGI. Here the CDR3 reads CASSYSSGLEPYEQYF. CDR3 in DNA: TGTGCCAGCAGTTACTCTTCGGGACTAGAGCCTTACGAGCAGTACTTC.

J is TRBJ2-1 and V is TRBV7-2, with D hard to call. From germline, CDR1 is SGHTA and CDR2 FQGNSA. The CDR3 covers 15 residues. V lost 4 bases, J lost 7 bases, and 17 bases lay in between. CDR3: CASSSWTNRRNEQFF. DNA for the CDR3: TGTGCCAGCAGCTCCTGGACCAATAGGCGGAATGAGCAGTTCTTC. The variable domain in full, with the rest retrieved from reference TRBV7-2 and TRBJ2-1, is GAGVSQSPSNKVTEKGKDVELRCDPISGHTALYWYRQSLGQGLEFLIYFQGNSAPDKSGLPSDRFSAERTGGSVSTLTIQRTQQEDSAVYLCASSSWTNRRNEQFFGPGTRLTVL.

The V gene is TRBV9, the J gene TRBJ2-3, with 8 bases matching TRBD2. The CDR3 covers 15 residues. Germline-derived CDR1 and CDR2 are SGDLS and YYNGEE. Unmatched junction bases numbered 8, after V lost 4 bases and J lost 4 bases. The CDR3 spells CASSPLGLAADTQYF. The CDR3, as DNA: TGTGCCAGCAGCCCCCTCGGACTAGCTGCAGATACGCAGTATTTT.

Points on this clone: At one end, the junction sequence differs from germline, possibly due to a read error. The chain combines TRBV7-7 with TRBJ2-4, with 8 nucleotides matching TRBD2. Germline CDR1 SSHAT, CDR2 FNYEAQ (reference sequence). This CDR3 spans 19 amino acids. CDR3 DNA: TGTGCTAGCAGTCGACCTAGCGGGCCCGACGGACTAGCCAAAAACATTCAGTACTTC. Its translation: CASSRPSGPDGLAKNIQYF.

V usage is TRBV28 and J usage is TRBJ2-5, with 7 bases lining up with TRBD1. Germline values: CDR1 MDHEN, CDR2 SYDVKM. Trimming at V came to 2 bases and at J to 4 bases, leaving 7 bases not matched to a gene. The CDR3 has 15 residues. CDR3 region: CASSLPSTGRETQYF. CDR3 coding DNA: TGTGCCAGCAGTTTACCTTCGACAGGGAGAGAGACCCAGTACTTC.

Concerning this clone: This sample also contains other DNA sequences that code for the same CDR3. This sequence joins TRBV5-1 and TRBJ1-1; D gene uncertain. The V end was cut by 1 base, the J end by 4 bases, with 8 bases between. Germline lookup yields CDR1 SGHRS and CDR2 YFSETQ. The CDR3 loop spans 13 amino acids. The CDR3 DNA is TGCGCCAGCAGCTTGACGGGGATCACTGAAGCTTTCTTT. Its translation: CASSLTGITEAFF. Looking up the rest from reference TRBV5-1 and TRBJ1-1 gives the full variable domain: KAGVTQTPRYLIKTRGQQVTLSCSPISGHRSVSWYQQTPGQGLQFLFEYFSETQRNKGNFPGRFSGRQFSNSRSEMNVSTLELGDSALYLCASSLTGITEAFFGQGTRLTVV.

This clone was seen just once. CDR3 nucleotides: TGTGCCAGCAGTGAAATGGGGTTGCGAAAACTGTTTTTT. Protein product: CASSEMGLRKLFF. This chain links TRBV2 with TRBJ1-4; no definite D call. The CDR3 spans 13 residues. Trimming stripped 2 bases from V and 10 bases from J, with 11 bases between. Germline V gene data show CDR1 as SNHLY and CDR2 as FYNNEI.

The CDR3 DNA sequence: TGCGCCAGCAGCCCGACGGGACAGTCTGACTACGAGCAGTACTTC. This encodes CASSPTGQSDYEQYF. This chain joins TRBV5-1 and TRBJ2-7; 7 nucleotides align to TRBD1. V shed 4 bases and J 3 bases; nucleotides not matched to a gene: 10. The CDR3 runs to 15 residues. CDR1 is SGHRS and CDR2 is YFSETQ in the germline V gene.

CDR3 sequence reads: CASSVGETQYF. The CDR3, as DNA: TGTGCCAGCAGTGTGGGGGAAACGCAGTATTTT. The chain uses TRBV6-4 and TRBJ2-3; D may match TRBD1 or TRBD2 (5 bases each). This CDR3 contains 11 residues. V lost 4 bases and J 9 bases, leaving 8 bases between the germline ends. Germline-derived CDR1 and CDR2 are MRHNA and SNTAGT.

V and J are TRBV5-6 and TRBJ2-5; D is ambiguous. V was pared by 3 bases and J by 0 bases, with 12 bases between. Germline V gives CDR1 SGHDT, CDR2 YYEEEE. CDR3 length: 15 residues. Written as DNA, the CDR3 is TGTGCCAGCAGCTACCGGCGCCTGTACCAAGAGACCCAGTACTTC. It specifies CASSYRRLYQETQYF. The variable domain in full, completed from reference TRBV5-6 and TRBJ2-5, reads DAGVTQSPTHLIKTRGQQVTLRCSPKSGHDTVSWYQQALGQGPQFIFQYYEEEERQRGNFPDRFSGHQFPNYSSELNVNALLLGDSALYLCASSYRRLYQETQYFGPGTRLLVL.

The V call is TRBV28, the J call TRBJ2-2; D is uncertain. This CDR3 region has 14 residues. With 7 bases removed from V and 0 bases from J, the gap between germline ends came to 9 bases. Germline V CDR1 and CDR2: MDHEN, SYDVKM. CDR3 in amino acids: CASKASANTGELFF. CDR3 DNA sequence: TGTGCCAGCAAAGCGTCCGCGAACACCGGGGAGCTGTTTTTT. The variable domain in full, completed from reference TRBV28 and TRBJ2-2, reads DVKVTQSSRYLVKRTGEKVFLECVQDMDHENMFWYRQDPGLGLRLIYFSYDVKMKEKGDIPEGYSVSREKKERFSLILESASTNQTSMYLCASKASANTGELFFGEGSRLTVL.

The chain links TRBV2 to TRBJ2-1; perhaps D is TRBD1 or TRBD2 (6 bases each). CDR3 size: 13 residues. Trimming took 9 bases from V and 9 from J, leaving 18 bases between them. Per germline, CDR1 SNHLY and CDR2 FYNNEI. CDR3 DNA sequence: TGTGCCAGAAGGGGGACTGCTATCAGTGAGCAGTTCTTC. It specifies CARRGTAISEQFF.

V is TRBV7-2 and J is TRBJ2-2; D remains unclear. From germline, CDR1 is SGHTA and CDR2 FQGNSA. The V end was cut by 9 bases, the J end by 5 bases, with 7 bases between. This CDR3 has 11 residues. The CDR3 sequence is CASRRTGELFF. The CDR3 region has the DNA TGTGCCAGTAGAAGGACCGGGGAGCTGTTTTTT.

The V gene is TRBV7-9, the J gene TRBJ1-4; D gene ambiguous. CDR1 is SEHNR and CDR2 is FQNEAQ in the germline V gene (reference sequence). This CDR3 is built from 15 residues. The V gene lost 5 bases and the J gene lost 2 bases, with 12 bases spanning the gap. CDR3 sequence: CASSTYSTTNEKLFF. CDR3 sequence (DNA): TGTGCCAGCAGCACATACTCCACGACTAATGAAAAACTGTTTTTT.

This clone was seen just once. V is TRBV5-1 and J is TRBJ2-5; TRBD1 agrees at 7 bases. The ends lost 4 bases at V and 0 bases at J; junction bases unmatched: 3. The CDR3 spans 14 residues. Germline CDR1 is SGHRS and CDR2 is YFSETQ. CDR3 nucleotide sequence: TGCGCCAGCAGCACGGACAGGCACCAAGAGACCCAGTACTTC. Translated: CASSTDRHQETQYF.

The chain links TRBV6-1 to TRBJ1-3; tentatively, D is TRBD1 (6 bases). Germline CDR1 and CDR2: MNHNS and SASEGT. The CDR3 runs to 15 residues. V lost 8 bases, J lost 1 base, and 15 bases lay in between. CDR3 nucleotide sequence: TGTGCCAGCTGCAGGGACACTCTATCTGGAAACACCATATATTTT. It translates to CASCRDTLSGNTIYF.

This chain links TRBV4-1 with TRBJ2-3, with D perhaps assigned TRBD1 or TRBD2 (5 bases each). Germline CDR1 reads MGHRA; CDR2 reads YSYEKL. The V gene lost 4 bases and the J gene lost 3 bases, with 17 bases spanning the gap. CDR3 length equals 16 residues. DNA for the CDR3: TGCGCCAGCAGCCCGGGACCTATCGATCCTACAGATACGCAGTATTTT. It translates to CASSPGPIDPTDTQYF.

V is TRBV27 and J is TRBJ1-1; TRBD1 aligns across 8 bases. Unmatched junction bases numbered 5, after V lost 8 bases and J lost 3 bases. The CDR3 extends over 13 amino acids. CDR1 and CDR2 from the germline V gene are MNHEY and SMNVEV (reference sequence). The CDR3 DNA reads as TGTGCCAGCCCAGGGGGCGTTGACACTGAAGCTTTCTTT. It encodes CASPGGVDTEAFF.

The chain links TRBV27 to TRBJ2-1; 9 nucleotides agree with TRBD2. The CDR3 loop spans 16 amino acids. Losses at the gene ends were 3 bases for V and 2 bases for J; bases not matched to a gene: 5. Germline V lookup: CDR1 MNHEY, CDR2 SMNVEV (reference sequence). CDR3: CASSFYSGRTYNEQFF. DNA for the CDR3: TGTGCCAGCAGTTTCTATAGCGGGAGAACCTACAATGAGCAGTTCTTC.

CDR3 nucleotides: TGCAGCGTTGAGGGATCCCCCGGGACTACCCTCCAAGAGACCCAGTACTTC. Amino acid sequence: CSVEGSPGTTLQETQYF. The chain joins TRBV29-1 to TRBJ2-5; 7 bases align to TRBD2. With 3 bases clipped from V and 1 base from J, the junction kept 14 bases outside the gene matches. The length of the CDR3 is 17 residues. From germline, CDR1 is SQVTM and CDR2 ANQGSEA.

The V and J genes are TRBV11-1 and TRBJ2-1, with 11 bases identical to TRBD2. This CDR3 is 14 amino acids long. V dropped 5 bases and J dropped 5; count of bases not matched to a gene: 2. Looked up from germline, CDR1 is SGHAT and CDR2 is FQDESV (reference sequence). The CDR3, as DNA: TGTGCCAGCAGCACGACTAGCGGGGACAATGAGCAGTTCTTC. Protein product: CASSTTSGDNEQFF.

The chain uses TRBV5-1 and TRBJ2-5; 7 bases fit TRBD1. The CDR3 totals 15 residues. Germline V gene sequence: CDR1 SGHRS, CDR2 YFSETQ. V gave up 1 base and J gave up 4 bases; unmatched junction bases: 7. The CDR3 coding sequence is TGCGCCAGCAGCTTGATCCCGACAGGGTCAGAGACCCAGTACTTC. Its protein is CASSLIPTGSETQYF.

This sequence joins TRBV9 and TRBJ2-7; the match to TRBD2 covers 8 bases. CDR1 and CDR2 from the germline V gene are SGDLS and YYNGEE. This CDR3 region has 15 residues. V dropped 0 bases and J dropped 5; count of bases not matched to a gene: 7. For the CDR3, the DNA is TGTGCCAGCAGCGTAGTGAGCGGGAGTTTTAACGAGCAGTACTTC. Translating gives CASSVVSGSFNEQYF.

The chain employs TRBV6-1 and TRBJ1-1; D is uncertain. Per the germline V gene, CDR1 is MNHNS and CDR2 is SASEGT. The CDR3 covers 13 residues. V was pared by 6 bases and J by 0 bases, with 8 bases between. CDR3 sequence: CASRDYMNTEAFF. The CDR3 region has the DNA TGTGCCAGCAGGGACTACATGAACACTGAAGCTTTCTTT.

V and J are TRBV18 and TRBJ2-5; D uncertain. V gave up 5 bases and J gave up 4 bases, with 8 bases separating them. This CDR3 contains 12 residues. In germline, CDR1 is KGHSH, CDR2 LQKENI. CDR3 in amino acids: CASSSIGETQYF. In DNA, the CDR3 is TGTGCCAGCTCATCGATAGGAGAGACCCAGTACTTC.

The chain carries TRBV28 and TRBJ2-7, with no clear D. The CDR3 is 12 amino acids. V was trimmed by 7 bases and J by 2 bases, leaving 9 bases between them. Germline-derived CDR1 and CDR2 are MDHEN and SYDVKM. The CDR3 sequence is CASTRTTYEQYF. In DNA, the CDR3 is TGTGCCAGCACCCGAACAACCTACGAGCAGTACTTC.